These 13 T cell receptor beta chains share one sample of origin, sequenced in a study of cytomegalovirus exposure and HLA in healthy donors. The PCR employed 60 Vbeta primers together with 13 Jbeta primers. Assay used: immunoSEQ multiplex PCR; TCRdb lists only in-frame clones, some missing. The top ten clones hold roughly 2.8% of a sample with 120,000 to 150,000 clones, more than 60% of them seen once. Sequencing was performed on PBMCs. These receptor sequences come from a male donor in good health and CMV-seronegative.

The chain recombines TRBV18 with TRBJ1-2; 7 bases align to TRBD1. CDR3 length: 14 amino acids. With 1 base clipped from V and 4 bases from J, the junction kept 3 bases outside the gene matches. Germline assignment: CDR1 KGHSH and CDR2 LQKENI. Here the CDR3 DNA reads TGTGCCAGCTCACCACTGGACAGGTTCTATGGCTACACCTTC. Encoded protein: CASSPLDRFYGYTF.

CDR3 nucleotides: TGCGCCAGCAGCCAAGATTTCGCGGGAGGTGCCCGGGAGCAGTACTTC. This gives the protein CASSQDFAGGAREQYF. This sequence joins TRBV4-1 and TRBJ2-7; 8 nucleotides align to TRBD2. The germline gives CDR1 MGHRA, CDR2 YSYEKL. The ends lost 0 bases at V and 7 bases at J; junction bases unmatched: 11. The CDR3 has 16 residues.

The chain employs TRBV7-8 and TRBJ2-1; 12 bases align to TRBD2. The CDR3 loop spans 15 amino acids. Germline CDR1 reads SGHVS; CDR2 reads FQNEAQ. V lost 5 bases to trimming and J lost 10 bases; unmatched junction nucleotides: 9. This CDR3 reads CASSTLAGGEWEQFF. For the CDR3, the DNA is TGTGCCAGCAGCACACTAGCGGGAGGAGAATGGGAGCAGTTCTTC.

The chain is built from TRBV2 and TRBJ2-1; D remains unclear. The CDR3 spans 12 residues. Looked up from germline, CDR1 is SNHLY and CDR2 is FYNNEI. V lost 6 bases to trimming and J lost 6 bases, with 9 bases between them. CDR3 in amino acids: CASRSRSNEQFF. CDR3 DNA sequence: TGTGCCAGCAGGTCACGCAGCAATGAGCAGTTCTTC. Full variable domain (missing parts from reference TRBV2 and TRBJ2-1): EPEVTQTPSHQVTQMGQEVILRCVPISNHLYFYWYRQILGQKVEFLVSFYNNEISEKSEIFDDQFSVERPDGSNFTLKIRSTKLEDSAMYFCASRSRSNEQFFGPGTRLTVL.

V gene TRBV2 combines with J gene TRBJ1-2, with D unresolved. Trimming cost V 2 bases and J 4 bases, with 17 bases left between them. This CDR3 spans 16 amino acids. Germline assignment: CDR1 SNHLY and CDR2 FYNNEI. The CDR3: CASSERSDGYSYGYTF. In DNA form, the CDR3 reads TGTGCCAGCAGTGAAAGGTCAGATGGGTACAGCTATGGCTACACCTTC. Full variable domain (missing parts from reference TRBV2 and TRBJ1-2): EPEVTQTPSHQVTQMGQEVILRCVPISNHLYFYWYRQILGQKVEFLVSFYNNEISEKSEIFDDQFSVERPDGSNFTLKIRSTKLEDSAMYFCASSERSDGYSYGYTFGSGTRLTVV.

The V and J genes are TRBV2 and TRBJ2-5; tentatively, D is TRBD1 (5 bases). V was cut by 1 base and J by 4 bases, with 13 bases left in between. The length of the CDR3 is 15 residues. Germline CDR1 is SNHLY and CDR2 is FYNNEI. CDR3 coding DNA: TGTGCCAGCAGTGAAGGTTCGACGCAGGGAGAGACCCAGTACTTC. It translates to CASSEGSTQGETQYF.

This chain links TRBV6-6 with TRBJ2-5; no reliable D call. In germline, CDR1 is MNHNY, CDR2 SVGAGI (reference sequence). CDR3 length: 13 amino acids. The germline V and J ends were trimmed by 2 bases and 0 bases, with 4 bases remaining between them. The CDR3 loop reads CASSYRYQETQYF. The CDR3 bases are TGTGCCAGCAGTTACCGGTACCAAGAGACCCAGTACTTC.

The chain recombines TRBV7-3 with TRBJ2-2; TRBD2 agrees at 8 bases. The V gene end was trimmed by 5 bases and the J gene end by 8 bases; junction bases not matched to a gene: 13. This CDR3 region has 16 residues. CDR1 is SGHTA and CDR2 is FQGTGA in the germline V gene. CDR3 in DNA: TGTGCCAGCAGCCGACATACCGGGGGGGCCCGTGGGGAGCTGTTTTTT. Encoded protein: CASSRHTGGARGELFF. The full variable domain, with the rest looked up from reference TRBV7-3 and TRBJ2-2, is GAGVSQTPSNKVTEKGKYVELRCDPISGHTALYWYRQSLGQGPEFLIYFQGTGAADDSGLPNDRFFAVRPEGSVSTLKIQRTERGDSAVYLCASSRHTGGARGELFFGEGSRLTVL.

The J gene is TRBJ1-3, the V gene TRBV11-2, with D uncertain. The CDR3 has 11 amino acids. V was pared by 5 bases and J by 8 bases, with 7 bases between. Germline values: CDR1 SGHAT, CDR2 FQNNGV. This CDR3 is CASSPGYTIYF. For the CDR3, the DNA is TGTGCCAGCAGCCCCGGGTACACCATATATTTT.

J is TRBJ2-7 and V is TRBV29-1; 7 bases align to TRBD1. This CDR3 is 14 amino acids long. Per germline, CDR1 SQVTM and CDR2 ANQGSEA. V gave up 4 bases and J gave up 1 base; unmatched junction bases: 7. CDR3 amino acids: CSVGVDRASYEQYF. CDR3 DNA sequence: TGCAGCGTTGGTGTTGACAGGGCATCCTACGAGCAGTACTTC.

The chain has TRBV25-1 and TRBJ2-5, with a tentative D call TRBD2 (6 bases). The germline V gene encodes CDR1 MGHDK and CDR2 SYGVNS. Trimming took 3 bases from V and 7 from J, leaving 6 bases between them. The CDR3 sequence is 11 residues long. In nucleotides, the CDR3 is TGTGCCAGCAGTGACGGGGGGACCCAGTACTTC. Its translation: CASSDGGTQYF.

The chain uses TRBV30 and TRBJ1-5; 7 nucleotides align to TRBD1. The CDR3 totals 18 residues. Looked up from germline, CDR1 is GTSNPN and CDR2 is SVGIG (reference sequence). Trimming cost V 4 bases and J 2 bases; bases outside gene matches: 17. CDR3 bases: TGTGCCTGGACGAGGCACTTCGGAGGGGGCATGGGCAATCAGCCCCAGCATTTT. Translating gives CAWTRHFGGGMGNQPQHF.

V gene TRBV10-3 combines with J gene TRBJ1-4; D possibly corresponds to TRBD1 (6 bases). Trimming took off 10 bases at V and 8 bases at J, with 11 bases between the two ends. Germline loops: CDR1 ENHRY, CDR2 SYGVKD. CDR3 length: 11 amino acids. CDR3 region: CATRDTEKLFF. The CDR3, as DNA: TGTGCCACCCGGGACACAGAAAAACTGTTTTTT.